This is a list of T cell receptor beta chains from one sample in a study of response to subunit inactivated influenza vaccine. Using its own MiXCR run on the RT-PCR reads, TCRdb lists one record per CDR3 protein. Here the sample spans under 750,000 distinct CDR3 sequences, approximately 12% being singletons. Material: PBMCs from blood, obtained on the day of vaccination. These receptors originate from a man in his fifties or sixties who received an inactivated influenza vaccine. Both conserved end residues are part of each CDR3. D genes are given only for firm matches. The listing skips clone size in some rows; elsewhere it reads once, few, many or a size class.

abundance	v_gene	j_gene	d_gene	CDR3aa	CDR3nt
few	TRBV20-1	TRBJ2-3	-	CSAGAWDRSTDTQYF	TGCAGTGCTGGCGCGTGGGATAGGAGCACAGATACGCAGTATTTT
-	TRBV20-1	TRBJ2-5	-	CSARVPLQETQYF	TGCAGTGCTAGAGTCCCCCTTCAAGAGACCCAGTACTTC
few	TRBV28	TRBJ2-4	TRBD2	CASSLLSGRANIQYF	TGTGCCAGCAGTTTATTAAGCGGGAGGGCCAACATTCAGTACTTC
-	TRBV10-3	TRBJ1-2	-	CAISDSKGPDGYTF	TGTGCCATCAGTGACTCAAAGGGACCAGATGGCTACACCTTC
many	TRBV11-3	TRBJ2-5	TRBD2	CASSLRGLAGETQYF	TGTGCCAGCAGCTTAAGGGGACTAGCCGGTGAGACCCAGTACTTC
-	TRBV12-3/TRBV12-4	TRBJ2-2	TRBD1	CASRTGGRYTGELFF	TGTGCCAGCAGGACAGGGGGCAGGTACACCGGGGAGCTGTTTTTT
-	TRBV3-1	TRBJ2-2	TRBD2	CASSQDLREYTGELFF	TGTGCCAGCAGCCAAGATCTGCGGGAGTACACCGGGGAGCTGTTTTTT
-	TRBV5-1	TRBJ2-1	-	CASSWRNEQFF	TGCGCCAGCAGTTGGAGGAATGAGCAGTTCTTC
-	TRBV7-9	TRBJ2-3	-	CASSLALPETDTQYF	TGTGCCAGCAGCTTAGCGTTGCCGGAGACAGATACGCAGTATTTT
few	TRBV7-2	TRBJ2-1	TRBD1	CASSLGTGSEQFF	TGTGCCAGCAGCTTAGGGACAGGGAGTGAGCAGTTCTTC
few	TRBV5-1	TRBJ2-7	TRBD2	CASSLENRLAGGPDFSYEQYF	TGCGCCAGCAGCTTGGAAAATCGGCTAGCGGGAGGGCCAGACTTCTCCTACGAGCAGTACTTC
few	TRBV19	TRBJ2-7	-	CASSSGLTFYEQYF	TGTGCCAGTAGCTCGGGCCTGACTTTCTACGAGCAGTACTTC
many	TRBV9	TRBJ2-1	-	CASSVGGTREQFF	TGTGCCAGCAGCGTAGGGGGGACCCGGGAGCAGTTCTTC
few	TRBV4-2	TRBJ1-2	-	CASSQEETGISGYTF	TGTGCCAGCAGCCAAGAAGAGACAGGTATCTCCGGCTACACCTTC
-	TRBV5-1	TRBJ2-7	TRBD1	CASSRQGASYEQYF	TGCGCCAGCAGCCGACAGGGGGCAAGCTACGAGCAGTACTTC
few	TRBV10-3	TRBJ2-3	-	CAISDPSRGTSTDTQYF	TGTGCCATCAGTGATCCTTCCCGGGGGACGAGCACAGATACGCAGTATTTT
few	TRBV6-1	TRBJ2-2	-	CASRKPGQNTGELFF	TGTGCCAGCAGAAAACCGGGACAAAACACCGGGGAGCTGTTTTTT
-	TRBV20-1	TRBJ2-1	-	CSARDRSDEQFF	TGCAGTGCTAGAGACCGAAGCGATGAGCAGTTCTTC
few	TRBV7-9	TRBJ1-2	-	CASSYDTAGYTF	TGTGCCAGCAGCTACGACACGGCTGGCTACACCTTC
few	TRBV9	TRBJ2-3	-	CASSVDPQGGADTQYF	TGTGCCAGCAGCGTAGACCCACAGGGTGGTGCAGATACGCAGTATTTT
-	TRBV12-3/TRBV12-4	TRBJ2-2	-	CASSPRGLDTGELFF	TGTGCCAGCAGTCCGAGGGGTTTGGACACCGGGGAGCTGTTTTTT
-	TRBV29-1	TRBJ2-4	-	CSVIQGANAIQYF	TGCAGCGTCATACAGGGTGCCAATGCCATTCAGTACTTC